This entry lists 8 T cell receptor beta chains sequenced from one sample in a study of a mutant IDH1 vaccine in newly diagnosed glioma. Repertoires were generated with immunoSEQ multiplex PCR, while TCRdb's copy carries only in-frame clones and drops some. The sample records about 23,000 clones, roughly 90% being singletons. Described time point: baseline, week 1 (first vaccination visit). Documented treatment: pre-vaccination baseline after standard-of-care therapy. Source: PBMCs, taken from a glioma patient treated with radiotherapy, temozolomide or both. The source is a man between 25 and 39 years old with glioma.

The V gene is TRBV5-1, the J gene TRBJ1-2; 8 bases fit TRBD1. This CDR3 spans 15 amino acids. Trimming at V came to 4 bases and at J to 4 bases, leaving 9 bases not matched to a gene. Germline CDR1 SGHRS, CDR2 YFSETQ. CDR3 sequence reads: CASSIGQGTLYGYTF. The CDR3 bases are TGCGCCAGCAGCATAGGACAGGGAACCCTCTATGGCTACACCTTC. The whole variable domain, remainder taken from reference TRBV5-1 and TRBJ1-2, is KAGVTQTPRYLIKTRGQQVTLSCSPISGHRSVSWYQQTPGQGLQFLFEYFSETQRNKGNFPGRFSGRQFSNSRSEMNVSTLELGDSALYLCASSIGQGTLYGYTFGSGTRLTVV.

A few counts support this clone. CDR3 DNA: TGTGCCAGCAGCTCGGGATCACCGGGACAGACGATGGACACTGAAGCTTTCTTT. It specifies CASSSGSPGQTMDTEAFF. The chain combines TRBV5-4 with TRBJ1-1, with 7 bases identical to TRBD1. V lost 3 bases to trimming and J lost 3 bases; unmatched junction nucleotides: 17. The CDR3 loop spans 18 amino acids. The germline gives CDR1 SGHNT, CDR2 YYREEE (reference sequence).

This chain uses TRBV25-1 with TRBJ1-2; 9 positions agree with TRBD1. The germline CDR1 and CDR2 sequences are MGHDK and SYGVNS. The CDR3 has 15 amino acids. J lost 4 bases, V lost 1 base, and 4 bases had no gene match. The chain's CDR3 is CASSESDRGGYGYTF. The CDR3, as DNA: TGTGCCAGCAGTGAATCGGACAGGGGAGGCTATGGCTACACCTTC.

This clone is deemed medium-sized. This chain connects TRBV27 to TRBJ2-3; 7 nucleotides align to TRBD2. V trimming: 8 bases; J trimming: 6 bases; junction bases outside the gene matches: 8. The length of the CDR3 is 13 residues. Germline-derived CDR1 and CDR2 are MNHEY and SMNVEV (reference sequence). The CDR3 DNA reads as TGTGCCAGCGAGGGAGGGCCGTCGGATACGCAGTATTTT. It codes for CASEGGPSDTQYF.

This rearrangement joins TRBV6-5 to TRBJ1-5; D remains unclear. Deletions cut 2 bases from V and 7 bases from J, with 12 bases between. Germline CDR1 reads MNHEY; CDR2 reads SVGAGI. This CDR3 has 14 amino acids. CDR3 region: CASSYVPRGQPQHF. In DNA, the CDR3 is TGTGCCAGCAGTTACGTGCCGCGAGGCCAGCCCCAGCATTTT.

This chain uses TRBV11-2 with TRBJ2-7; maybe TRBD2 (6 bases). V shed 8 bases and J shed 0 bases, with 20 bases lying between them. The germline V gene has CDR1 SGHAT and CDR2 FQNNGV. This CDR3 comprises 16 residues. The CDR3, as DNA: TGTGCCAGCCGGCCCTGGGAGGCCCAAATCTCCTACGAGCAGTACTTC. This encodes CASRPWEAQISYEQYF.

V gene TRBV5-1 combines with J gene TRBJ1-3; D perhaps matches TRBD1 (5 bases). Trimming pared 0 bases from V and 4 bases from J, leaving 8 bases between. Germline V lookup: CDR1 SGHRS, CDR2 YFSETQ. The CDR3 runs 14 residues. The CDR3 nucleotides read TGCGCCAGCAGCTTGGGGGGCGTCGGAAACACCATATATTTT. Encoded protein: CASSLGGVGNTIYF.

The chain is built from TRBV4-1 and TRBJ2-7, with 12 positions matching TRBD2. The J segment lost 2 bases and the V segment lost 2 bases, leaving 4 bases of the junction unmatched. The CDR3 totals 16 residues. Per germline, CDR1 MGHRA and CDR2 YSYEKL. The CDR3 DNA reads TGCGCCAGCAGCCAACCGACTAGCGGGAGAGCCTACGAGCAGTACTTC. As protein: CASSQPTSGRAYEQYF.